Described below is a single T cell receptor beta chain sequence and its context. Its antigen remains unidentified. The entry originates in a study of cytomegalovirus exposure and HLA in healthy donors. This CDR3 comprises 15 residues. V shed 4 bases, J shed 2 bases, and the junction held 5 bases outside the gene matches. Germline V lookup: CDR1 SGHRS, CDR2 YFSETQ. Whole-study findings and limits: Overall, around 150 TCR beta chains were annotated as cytomegalovirus-associated.

Primers for the PCR totalled 60 Vbeta and 13 Jbeta. Repertoires were generated with immunoSEQ multiplex PCR, while TCRdb's copy carries only in-frame clones and drops some. The repertoire holds about 64,000 clones, with 60% to 80% as singletons. Sequencing input: PBMCs. The sequence was obtained from a male donor in good health and CMV-seropositive. The chain is built from TRBV5-1 and TRBJ1-5, with 8 bases aligning to TRBD1. The CDR3 DNA sequence: TGCGCCAGCAGCCCGACAGGGGATGGCAATCAGCCCCAGCATTTT. Protein: CASSPTGDGNQPQHF. Variable domain in full (rest from reference TRBV5-1 and TRBJ1-5): KAGVTQTPRYLIKTRGQQVTLSCSPISGHRSVSWYQQTPGQGLQFLFEYFSETQRNKGNFPGRFSGRQFSNSRSEMNVSTLELGDSALYLCASSPTGDGNQPQHFGDGTRLSIL.